This entry is about one T cell receptor beta chain. Its antigen remains unknown. V was clipped by 8 bases and J by 5 bases; unmatched bases: 7. The CDR3 is made up of 13 amino acids. In germline, CDR1 is LNHDA, CDR2 SQIVND (reference sequence). The data belong to a study of T cell responses to AZD1222 COVID-19 vaccine. Using immunoSEQ multiplex PCR, the repertoire was profiled, and TCRdb retains in-frame clones only, with some absent. The sample records approximately 84,000 clones, 80% to 90% being singletons. Findings and limits, study-wide: With two AZD1222 doses given, Spike-specific TCR breadth and depth both rose.

The chain joins TRBV19 to TRBJ1-1; TRBD1 matches at 8 bases. The sequence was obtained from an adult in good health. The sequencing here drew on peripheral blood, taken on day 0 of AZD1222 vaccination. In DNA, the CDR3 is TGTGCCAGTTCAGGGGGCCGAACAACTGAAGCTTTCTTT. Residues: CASSGGRTTEAFF.